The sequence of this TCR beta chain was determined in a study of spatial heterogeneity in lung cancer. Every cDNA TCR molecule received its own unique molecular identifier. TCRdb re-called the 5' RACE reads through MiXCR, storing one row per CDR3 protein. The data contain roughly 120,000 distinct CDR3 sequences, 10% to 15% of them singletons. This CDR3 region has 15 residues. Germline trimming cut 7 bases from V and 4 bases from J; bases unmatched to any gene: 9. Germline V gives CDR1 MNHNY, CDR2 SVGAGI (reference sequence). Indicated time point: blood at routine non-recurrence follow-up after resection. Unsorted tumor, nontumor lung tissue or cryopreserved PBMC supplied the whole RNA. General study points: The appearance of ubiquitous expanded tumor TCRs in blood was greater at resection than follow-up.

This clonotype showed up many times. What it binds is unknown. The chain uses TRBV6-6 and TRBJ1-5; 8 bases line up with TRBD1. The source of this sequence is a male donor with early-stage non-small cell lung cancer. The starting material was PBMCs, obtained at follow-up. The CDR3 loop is CASTLLTGGNQPQHF. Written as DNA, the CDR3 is TGTGCCAGCACCCTCCTCACAGGGGGAAATCAGCCCCAGCATTTT.